The sequence of this TCR beta chain was determined in a study of blood T cell repertoires in COVID-19. The wider study: The United States, Italy and Spain provided the acute and convalescent COVID-19 samples. The analysed material was cDNA or gDNA that came from T cells, B-cell-depleted T cells, or PBMCs.

Source study methods: The assay estimated nucleated cells by amplifying reference gene primers. Clones were sequenced by immunoSEQ multiplex PCR, and TCRdb holds only the in-frame ones, with some missing. V and J calls and clone size are as listed in that table; D and trimming were resolved from the DNA. Seen here are tens of thousands of clones, approximately 81% observed once, and the top ten hold about 2.7%. The clonotype was recovered from a man aged 45-60 years with acute or convalescent COVID-19. The sample was peripheral blood.

The CDR3 DNA reads TGTGCCACCAGCAGAGAAGACAGGGTAAATTCACCCCTCCACTTT. This codes for CATSREDRVNSPLHF. The rearrangement uses TRBV15 and TRBJ1-6; TRBD1 matches 7 bases. Trimming removed 0 bases from V and 7 bases from J; junction bases left unmatched: 3. This CDR3 spans 15 amino acids. Per germline, CDR1 LNHNV and CDR2 YYDKDF (reference sequence).